This paragraph covers one T cell receptor (beta chain) sequence. The antigen is not known. The germline gives CDR1 MDHEN, CDR2 SYDVKM. This CDR3 has 15 residues. V shed 2 bases and J 2 bases; nucleotides not matched to a gene: 6. The PCR ran on 60 Vbeta and 13 Jbeta primers. Profiling relied on immunoSEQ multiplex PCR, and the TCRdb table lists in-frame clones only, not all of them. The sample holds 250,000 to 350,000 clones, 86% seen once. The data are from a study of cytomegalovirus exposure and HLA in healthy donors. Study-level results: Diagnosis of cytomegalovirus status made by the classifier reportedly showed high specificity and sensitivity.

Sequenced input: PBMCs. The clonotype was recovered from a man between 35 and 55 years old in good health and CMV-seropositive. The chain combines TRBV28 with TRBJ2-7, with TRBD2 matching 7 bases. CDR3 sequence reads: CASSLRSSGAYEQYF. CDR3 nucleotides: TGTGCCAGCAGTTTAAGGTCTAGCGGAGCCTACGAGCAGTACTTC.